Listed here are 20 T cell receptor beta chains from one sample, sequenced in a study of blood T cell repertoires in COVID-19. This table comes from immunoSEQ multiplex PCR, and its TCRdb copy is limited to in-frame clones, with some not included. The table records almost 65,000 clones, around nine tenths of them present only once. The sample was PBMCs or T cells enriched from blood (not recorded which). The receptors here all came from a woman aged 40 to 55 who had recovered from COVID-19.

The V gene is TRBV6-5, the J gene TRBJ1-4, with a tentative D call TRBD1 (5 bases). V dropped 0 bases and J dropped 2 bases, with 7 bases sitting between them. Germline assignment: CDR1 MNHEY and CDR2 SVGAGI. The CDR3 covers 15 residues. CDR3 bases: TGTGCCAGCAGTTACTCCGGGGGGACTAATGAAAAACTGTTTTTT. It specifies CASSYSGGTNEKLFF.

This clone was recorded once. This rearrangement joins TRBV4-1 to TRBJ1-2, with TRBD1 matching 9 bases. Unmatched junction bases numbered 11, after V lost 6 bases and J lost 0 bases. The germline CDR1 and CDR2 sequences are MGHRA and YSYEKL. The CDR3 spans 17 residues. CDR3 protein: CASRGPDRGGPNYGYTF. The CDR3 bases are TGCGCCAGCAGGGGCCCCGACAGGGGGGGACCTAACTATGGCTACACCTTC.

This chain connects TRBV5-1 to TRBJ2-3; 10 bases map to TRBD1. The CDR3 consists of 14 residues. CDR1 SGHRS and CDR2 YFSETQ come from the germline V gene. The junction had 6 bases not matched to a gene; V was cut back by 6 bases and J by 5 bases. DNA of the CDR3: TGCGCCAGCACCTGGGACAGGGGAAGAGATACGCAGTATTTT. As protein: CASTWDRGRDTQYF.

The chain has TRBV27 and TRBJ2-7, with D possibly being TRBD2 (6 bases). The V end was cut by 0 bases, the J end by 0 bases, with 9 bases between. The CDR3 has 15 residues. Per the germline V gene, CDR1 is MNHEY and CDR2 is SMNVEV (reference sequence). CDR3 DNA sequence: TGTGCCAGCAGTTTATCGGAGGGGCGCTCCTACGAGCAGTACTTC. This translates into CASSLSEGRSYEQYF.

The chain links TRBV11-3 to TRBJ2-1; 13 bases are a match to TRBD2. The J segment lost 4 bases and the V segment lost 5 bases, leaving 11 bases of the junction unmatched. The CDR3 loop spans 18 amino acids. Germline V CDR1 and CDR2: SGHNT, YENEEA. This CDR3 reads CASSPRTSGGPRYNEQFF. CDR3 sequence (DNA): TGTGCCAGCAGCCCTAGGACTAGCGGGGGCCCGAGATACAATGAGCAGTTCTTC.

This chain links TRBV6-5 with TRBJ2-7; possible D gene TRBD1, 6 bases. This CDR3 has 12 residues. Germline V CDR1 and CDR2: MNHEY, SVGAGI. The V and J ends lost 7 bases and 4 bases respectively, with 11 bases between them. CDR3 region: CASKSRGYEQYF. The CDR3 DNA reads as TGTGCCAGCAAATCCAGGGGATACGAGCAGTACTTC.

The chain uses TRBV3-1 (or the pseudogene TRBV3-2) and TRBJ2-2; 7 nucleotides line up with TRBD2. The ends lost 4 bases at V and 0 bases at J; junction bases unmatched: 2. The CDR3 sequence is 15 residues long. Germline V gene lookup returns CDR1 LGHDT and CDR2 YNNKEL (reference sequence). The CDR3 spells CASSRGLPNTGELFF. CDR3 coding DNA: TGTGCCAGCAGCCGGGGACTACCGAACACCGGGGAGCTGTTTTTT.

As to this clone: It may be a read error: a sequence one base away is much more abundant. The rearrangement uses TRBV19 and TRBJ2-1; TRBD2 might be the D (5 bases). Trimming stripped 5 bases from V and 13 bases from J, with 12 bases between. The CDR3 is made up of 11 amino acids. CDR1 is LNHDA and CDR2 is SQIVND in the germline V gene (reference sequence). The CDR3 spells CASSLELDQFF. In DNA, the CDR3 is TGTGCCAGTAGTCTCGAACTAGATCAGTTCTTC.

The genes are TRBV29-1 and TRBJ2-1, with D uncertain. Germline CDR1 and CDR2: SQVTM and ANQGSEA. V lost 3 bases and J 3 bases, leaving 9 bases between the germline ends. This CDR3 is 13 amino acids long. The CDR3 protein is CSVDSSSYNEQFF. The CDR3 nucleotides are TGCAGCGTTGATTCGTCCAGCTACAATGAGCAGTTCTTC.

The rearrangement links TRBV6-5 to TRBJ2-5; TRBD2 aligns across 8 bases. V gave up 0 bases and J gave up 2 bases; unmatched junction bases: 5. The CDR3 runs to 16 residues. The V gene's germline CDR1 is MNHEY and CDR2 SVGAGI. The CDR3 loop reads CASSYSALAGQETQYF. The CDR3 DNA reads as TGTGCCAGCAGTTACTCCGCCTTAGCGGGGCAAGAGACCCAGTACTTC.

The genes are TRBV7-8 and TRBJ2-1; D remains unclear. The CDR3 spans 14 residues. V was pared by 1 base and J by 3 bases, with 7 bases between. The V gene's germline CDR1 is SGHVS and CDR2 FQNEAQ. CDR3 sequence: CASSLGYSYNEQFF. The CDR3 nucleotides read TGTGCCAGCAGCTTAGGCTACAGCTACAATGAGCAGTTCTTC.

The J gene is TRBJ1-2, the V gene TRBV9; D is unresolved. The CDR3 is made up of 10 amino acids. Germline CDR1 reads SGDLS; CDR2 reads YYNGEE. The germline V and J ends were trimmed by 3 bases and 8 bases, with 5 bases remaining between them. The CDR3 DNA reads as TGTGCCAGCAGCGGTAGAGGCTACACCTTC. It specifies CASSGRGYTF.

V and J are TRBV6-4 and TRBJ1-2, with TRBD1 identical over 10 bases. The germline CDR1 and CDR2 sequences are MRHNA and SNTAGT. The CDR3 contains 15 residues. V was pared by 6 bases and J by 3 bases, with 7 bases of the junction left unmatched. Here the CDR3 reads CASSLTGTGDYGYTF. The CDR3 region has the DNA TGTGCCAGCAGCCTGACAGGGACAGGGGACTATGGCTACACCTTC.

The rearrangement links TRBV5-6 to TRBJ1-2; D is perhaps TRBD1 (6 bases). Germline V lookup: CDR1 SGHDT, CDR2 YYEEEE. There are 13 residues in the CDR3. V dropped 0 bases and J dropped 8 bases, with 11 bases sitting between them. Here the CDR3 reads CASSLVGAGGYTF. DNA for the CDR3: TGTGCCAGCAGCTTGGTGGGGGCTGGAGGCTACACCTTC. Full variable domain (outside the CDR3, taken from reference TRBV5-6 and TRBJ1-2): DAGVTQSPTHLIKTRGQQVTLRCSPKSGHDTVSWYQQALGQGPQFIFQYYEEEERQRGNFPDRFSGHQFPNYSSELNVNALLLGDSALYLCASSLVGAGGYTFGSGTRLTVV.

J is TRBJ2-2 and V is TRBV7-7, with TRBD2 matching over 12 bases. This CDR3 comprises 18 residues. The germline CDR1 and CDR2 sequences are SSHAT and FNYEAQ (reference sequence). V lost 4 bases and J lost 5; bases outside the gene matches: 11. Here the CDR3 DNA reads TGTGCCAGCAGCTCAGGACTAGCGGGGAGAGGAGGGACCGGGGAGCTGTTTTTT. Protein sequence: CASSSGLAGRGGTGELFF. Together with reference TRBV7-7 and TRBJ2-2, the CDR3 gives the full variable domain: GAGVSQSPRYKVTKRGQDVTLRCDPISSHATLYWYQQALGQGPEFLTYFNYEAQPDKSGLPSDRFSAERPEGSISTLTIQRTEQRDSAMYRCASSSGLAGRGGTGELFFGEGSRLTVL.

J is TRBJ1-4 and V is TRBV18; 10 bases map to TRBD1. Germline lookup yields CDR1 KGHSH and CDR2 LQKENI. The CDR3 spans 14 residues. V was clipped by 8 bases and J by 9 bases; unmatched bases: 9. The CDR3 reads CASRTGGAQKKLFF. CDR3 nucleotide sequence: TGTGCCAGCCGGACAGGGGGGGCCCAGAAAAAACTGTTTTTT.

The genes are TRBV11-2 and TRBJ2-5; the D gene is possibly TRBD2 (6 bases). V was pared by 5 bases and J by 3 bases, with 13 bases between. CDR3 size: 14 residues. Germline V CDR1 and CDR2: SGHAT, FQNNGV. The DNA for the CDR3 is TGTGCCAGCAGCGCGGGACCCACCGAAGAGACCCAGTACTTC. Translating gives CASSAGPTEETQYF.

The chain combines TRBV24-1 with TRBJ2-1, with 8 positions matching TRBD1. The germline V gene has CDR1 KGHDR and CDR2 SFDVKD. Trimming at V came to 3 bases and at J to 6 bases, leaving 6 bases not matched to a gene. This CDR3 spans 15 amino acids. CDR3 in amino acids: CATSDRRQGINEQFF. The CDR3 region has the DNA TGTGCCACCAGTGATCGTAGACAGGGGATCAATGAGCAGTTCTTC.

This clone occurred a few times. The chain couples TRBV10-3 to TRBJ2-3; 12 bases map to TRBD2. The CDR3 runs to 17 residues. Germline trimming cut 6 bases from V and 5 bases from J; bases unmatched to any gene: 12. CDR1 and CDR2 from the germline V gene are ENHRY and SYGVKD. CDR3 in amino acids: CAIRGLAGTPGGDTQYF. CDR3 nucleotides: TGTGCCATCAGAGGACTAGCGGGAACCCCGGGGGGAGATACGCAGTATTTT.

The chain recombines TRBV24-1 with TRBJ2-3; D is unresolved. Trimming took off 2 bases at V and 5 bases at J, with 4 bases between the two ends. CDR1 is KGHDR, CDR2 SFDVKD, per germline. This CDR3 is 12 amino acids long. In DNA form, the CDR3 reads TGTGCCACCAGTGATTGGAGAGATACGCAGTATTTT. This gives the protein CATSDWRDTQYF.